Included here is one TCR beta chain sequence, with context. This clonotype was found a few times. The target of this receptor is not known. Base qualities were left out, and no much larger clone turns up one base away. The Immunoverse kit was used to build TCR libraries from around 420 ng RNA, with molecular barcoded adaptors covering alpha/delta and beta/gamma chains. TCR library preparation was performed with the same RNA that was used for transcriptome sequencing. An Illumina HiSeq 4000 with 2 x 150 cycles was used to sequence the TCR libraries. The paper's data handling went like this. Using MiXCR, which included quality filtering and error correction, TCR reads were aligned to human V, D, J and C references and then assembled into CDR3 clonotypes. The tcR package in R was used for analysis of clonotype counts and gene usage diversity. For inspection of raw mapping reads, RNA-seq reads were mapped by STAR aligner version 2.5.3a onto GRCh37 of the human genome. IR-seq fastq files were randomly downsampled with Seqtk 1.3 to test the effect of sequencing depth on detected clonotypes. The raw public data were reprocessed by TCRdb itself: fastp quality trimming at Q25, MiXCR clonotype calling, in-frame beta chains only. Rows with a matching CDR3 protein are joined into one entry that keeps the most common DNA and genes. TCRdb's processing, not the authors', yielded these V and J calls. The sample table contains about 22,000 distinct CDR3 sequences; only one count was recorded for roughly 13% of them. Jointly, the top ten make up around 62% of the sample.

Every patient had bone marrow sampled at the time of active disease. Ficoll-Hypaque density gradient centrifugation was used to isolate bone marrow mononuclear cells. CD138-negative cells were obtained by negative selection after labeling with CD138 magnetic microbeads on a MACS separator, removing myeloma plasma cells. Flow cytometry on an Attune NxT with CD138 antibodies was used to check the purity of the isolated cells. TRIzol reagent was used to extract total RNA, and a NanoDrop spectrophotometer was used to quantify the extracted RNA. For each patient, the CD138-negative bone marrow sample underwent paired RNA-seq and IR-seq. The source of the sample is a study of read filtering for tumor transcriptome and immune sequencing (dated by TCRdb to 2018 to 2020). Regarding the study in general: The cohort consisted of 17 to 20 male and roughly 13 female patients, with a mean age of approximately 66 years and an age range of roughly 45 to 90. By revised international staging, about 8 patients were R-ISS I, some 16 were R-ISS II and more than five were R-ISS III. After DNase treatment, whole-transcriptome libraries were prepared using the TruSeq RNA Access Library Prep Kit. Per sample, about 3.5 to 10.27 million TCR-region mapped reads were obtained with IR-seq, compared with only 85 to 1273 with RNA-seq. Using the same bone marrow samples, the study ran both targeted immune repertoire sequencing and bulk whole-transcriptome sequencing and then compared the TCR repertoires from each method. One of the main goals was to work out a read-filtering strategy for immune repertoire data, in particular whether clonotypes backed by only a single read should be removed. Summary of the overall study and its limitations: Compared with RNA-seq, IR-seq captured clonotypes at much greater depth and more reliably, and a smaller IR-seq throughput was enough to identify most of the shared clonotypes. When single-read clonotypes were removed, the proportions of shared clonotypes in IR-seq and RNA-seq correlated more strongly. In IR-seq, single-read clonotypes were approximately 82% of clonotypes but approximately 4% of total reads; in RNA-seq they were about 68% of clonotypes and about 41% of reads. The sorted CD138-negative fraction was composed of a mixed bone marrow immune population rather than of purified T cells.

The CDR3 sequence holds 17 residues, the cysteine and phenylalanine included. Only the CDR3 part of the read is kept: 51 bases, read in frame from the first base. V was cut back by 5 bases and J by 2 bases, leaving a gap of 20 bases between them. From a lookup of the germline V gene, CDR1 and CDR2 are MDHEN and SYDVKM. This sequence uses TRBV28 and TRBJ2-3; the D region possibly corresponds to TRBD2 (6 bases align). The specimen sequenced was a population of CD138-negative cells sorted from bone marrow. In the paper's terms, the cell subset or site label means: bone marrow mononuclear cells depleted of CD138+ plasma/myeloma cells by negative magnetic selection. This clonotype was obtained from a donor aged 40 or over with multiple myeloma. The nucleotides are TGTGCCAGCAGTAACCGGGACTCCGAGTGGGTCACAGATACGCAGTATTTT. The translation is CASSNRDSEWVTDTQYF.